These T cell receptor beta chains were read from a single sample in a study of cytomegalovirus exposure and HLA in healthy donors. Clones were sequenced by immunoSEQ multiplex PCR, and TCRdb holds only the in-frame ones, with some missing. This sample has 120,000 to 150,000 clones, with roughly 87% found just once. The sample comprised PBMCs. The receptors come from a man aged 18 to 29 in good health and CMV-seropositive. Each CDR3 is given with its conserved first and last residue. Each record gives: clone size, V gene, D gene, CDR3 length, J gene, CDR3 protein, CDR3 DNA. The D gene is left open where the match is weak. The size of a clone is reported for some rows only, either as once, few or many, or as a class for expanded clones.

NA	TRBV7-9	TRBD2	17	TRBJ2-1	CASSYGLAGSKYNEQFF	TGTGCCAGCAGCTATGGACTAGCGGGTAGTAAGTACAATGAGCAGTTCTTC
once	TRBV19	NA	14	TRBJ1-1	CASTIGRANTEAFF	TGTGCCAGTACAATCGGCAGGGCGAACACTGAAGCTTTCTTT
NA	TRBV28	TRBD1	11	TRBJ2-7	CAAGTGNEQYF	TGTGCCGCCGGGACAGGGAACGAGCAGTACTTC
NA	TRBV4-1	NA	15	TRBJ2-7	CASSQATTGGYEQYF	TGCGCCAGCAGCCAAGCTACGACAGGTGGCTACGAGCAGTACTTC
NA	TRBV27	NA	14	TRBJ2-7	CASSFTTGFYEQYF	TGTGCCAGCAGTTTTACGACAGGCTTCTACGAGCAGTACTTC
NA	TRBV18	TRBD2	16	TRBJ2-2	CASSRRLAENTGELFF	TGTGCCAGCTCTCGCCGACTAGCAGAGAACACCGGGGAGCTGTTTTTT
NA	TRBV9	TRBD2	17	TRBJ2-2	CASSGEAGGSDTGELFF	TGTGCCAGCAGCGGGGAGGCGGGAGGCTCGGACACCGGGGAGCTGTTTTTT
NA	TRBV2	NA	15	TRBJ1-4	CASTHLRGVTEKLFF	TGTGCCAGCACCCACCTCAGGGGAGTCACTGAAAAACTGTTTTTT
few	TRBV19	NA	15	TRBJ1-5	CASSRDRRRHQPQHF	TGTGCCAGTAGTAGAGACAGGCGCCGCCATCAGCCCCAGCATTTT
NA	TRBV4-2	TRBD2	18	TRBJ2-5	CASSQTGLAGMYQETQYF	TGTGCCAGCAGCCAAACGGGACTAGCGGGGATGTACCAAGAGACCCAGTACTTC
NA	TRBV5-1	NA	13	TRBJ2-3	CASSYTSTDTQYF	TGCGCCAGCAGCTATACTAGCACAGATACGCAGTATTTT
NA	TRBV21-1	NA	20	TRBJ1-5	CASSKSSFTGELFGNQPQHF	TGTGCCAGCAGCAAATCCTCGTTTACAGGGGAACTGTTCGGGAATCAGCCCCAGCATTTT
NA	TRBV5-1	TRBD2	17	TRBJ2-5	CASSWTTGTRVQETQYF	TGCGCCAGCAGCTGGACTACCGGGACTAGAGTTCAAGAGACCCAGTACTTC
NA	TRBV19	TRBD2	16	TRBJ2-7	CASAQETSGFTYEQYF	TGTGCCAGCGCCCAAGAGACTAGCGGGTTCACCTACGAGCAGTACTTC
few	TRBV6-1	NA	13	TRBJ1-5	CASSERGNQPQHF	TGTGCCAGCAGTGAAAGAGGGAATCAGCCCCAGCATTTT
few	TRBV11-1	NA	15	TRBJ2-2	CASSSPRTPTGELFF	TGTGCCAGCAGCTCCCCCCGGACTCCAACCGGGGAGCTGTTTTTT
NA	TRBV6-1	NA	16	TRBJ2-2	CASSVLHQVNTGELFF	TGTGCCAGCAGTGTGCTCCATCAGGTTAACACCGGGGAGCTGTTTTTT
NA	TRBV7-3	TRBD2	16	TRBJ2-5	CASSLWGLAGQETQYF	TGTGCCAGCAGCCTTTGGGGACTAGCGGGGCAAGAGACCCAGTACTTC
NA	TRBV28	NA	13	TRBJ1-1	CASSLGHEGEAFF	TGTGCCAGCAGTCTAGGACACGAAGGAGAAGCTTTCTTT
NA	TRBV2	TRBD1	11	TRBJ1-1	CAGQVNTEAFF	TGTGCCGGACAGGTGAACACTGAAGCTTTCTTT
NA	TRBV6-6	TRBD2	14	TRBJ2-4	CASSSRAGQNIQYF	TGTGCCAGCAGTTCGAGAGCGGGGCAAAACATTCAGTACTTC
NA	TRBV9	TRBD2	15	TRBJ2-5	CASSVASGGFETQYF	TGTGCCAGCAGCGTAGCCAGCGGGGGGTTTGAGACCCAGTACTTC
NA	TRBV4-1	TRBD2	14	TRBJ2-1	CASSHSGGYNEQFF	TGCGCCAGCAGCCATTCGGGGGGGTATAATGAGCAGTTCTTC
NA	TRBV10-1	NA	14	TRBJ2-5	CASSERTGQETQYF	TGCGCCAGCAGTGAACGCACGGGACAAGAGACCCAGTACTTC
NA	TRBV27	TRBD1	14	TRBJ2-3	CASSWTGQADTQYF	TGTGCCAGCAGTTGGACAGGGCAGGCAGATACGCAGTATTTT